This entry concerns a single T cell receptor beta chain. What it recognizes is unknown. The entry originates in a study of glioma-infiltrating T cells after dendritic cell vaccination. The germline gives CDR1 SGHNT, CDR2 YYREEE (reference sequence). This CDR3 contains 15 residues. Study-wide results and limits: Longer survival after dendritic cell vaccination followed higher pretreatment TIL content. Only a small number of patients had complete blood and tumor samples.

Only patients with spare fresh-frozen tumor and over two years of follow-up were included. The PCR used 60 V beta and 13 J beta primers. Method: immunoSEQ multiplex PCR; TCRdb's copy keeps in-frame clones and lacks some. This table holds over 90,000 clones, 81% found once. This TCR was sampled from a human donor with glioblastoma. This chain uses TRBV5-4 with TRBJ2-5, with a weak D call TRBD1 (6 bases). The J call is doubtful: the DNA matches TRBJ2-7 better. The source was blood, collected before dendritic cell vaccination. The CDR3 nucleotides are TGTGCCAGCAGCCCAAATCAGGGGTTCTCCTACGAGCAGTACTTC. Protein sequence: CASSPNQGFSYEQYF.